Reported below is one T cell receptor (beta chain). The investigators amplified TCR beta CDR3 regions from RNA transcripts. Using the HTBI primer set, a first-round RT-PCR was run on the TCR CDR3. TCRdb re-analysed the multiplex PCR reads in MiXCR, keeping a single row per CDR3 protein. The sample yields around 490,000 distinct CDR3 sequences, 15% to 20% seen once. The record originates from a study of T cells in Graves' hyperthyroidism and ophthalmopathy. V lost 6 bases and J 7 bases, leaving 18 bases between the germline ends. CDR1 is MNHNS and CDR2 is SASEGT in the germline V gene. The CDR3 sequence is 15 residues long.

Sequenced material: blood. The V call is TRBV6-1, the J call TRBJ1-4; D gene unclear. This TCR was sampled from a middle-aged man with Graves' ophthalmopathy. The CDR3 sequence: CASRVTWGDAEKLFF. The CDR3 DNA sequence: TGTGCCAGCAGGGTAACTTGGGGAGACGCTGAAAAACTGTTTTTT.